The 17 T cell receptor beta chains reported below all come from one sample, sequenced in a study of siplizumab effects on memory and regulatory T cells. Sequencing was performed with immunoSEQ multiplex PCR; in TCRdb, only in-frame clones are kept and a portion is missing. The repertoire includes tens of thousands of clones, 95% to 97% of them detected once, and about 0.6% sits in the top ten. Input material: naive CD4+ T cells sorted from blood. These receptors were collected from a human donor in good health.

The chain uses TRBV7-8 and TRBJ2-7; TRBD2 aligns across 10 bases. Germline-derived CDR1 and CDR2 are SGHVS and FQNEAQ. The junction had 5 bases not matched to a gene; V was cut back by 0 bases and J by 0 bases. This CDR3 has 17 amino acids. Here the CDR3 DNA reads TGTGCCAGCAGCTTAGCTACGACTAGCGGGCTCTCCTACGAGCAGTACTTC. It codes for CASSLATTSGLSYEQYF.

The chain has TRBV30 and TRBJ1-5; possibly TRBD1 for D (6 bases). CDR1 GTSNPN and CDR2 SVGIG come from the germline V gene (reference sequence). Between the trimmed V and J ends, which lost 5 bases and 4 bases, there was a span of 12 bases. The length of the CDR3 is 13 residues. CDR3 amino acids: CAWGGTLNQPQHF. The CDR3 nucleotides are TGTGCCTGGGGTGGGACACTTAATCAGCCCCAGCATTTT.

The V and J genes are TRBV18 and TRBJ1-5; D remains ambiguous. The CDR3 extends over 14 amino acids. V shed 2 bases and J shed 3 bases, with 8 bases lying between them. Germline assignment: CDR1 KGHSH and CDR2 LQKENI. Here the CDR3 reads CASSPGLSNQPQHF. CDR3 coding DNA: TGTGCCAGCTCACCAGGGTTGTCCAATCAGCCCCAGCATTTT. Full variable domain (remainder filled in from reference TRBV18 and TRBJ1-5): NAGVMQNPRHLVRRRGQEARLRCSPMKGHSHVYWYRQLPEEGLKFMVYLQKENIIDESGMPKERFSAEFPKEGPSILRIQQVVRGDSAAYFCASSPGLSNQPQHFGDGTRLSIL.

The chain joins TRBV4-3 to TRBJ2-2; D remains unclear. The V gene's germline CDR1 is LGHNA and CDR2 YSLEER. Trimming shortened V by 0 bases and J by 0 bases, and 5 bases separated the two germline ends. CDR3 length: 15 residues. CDR3 nucleotides: TGCGCCAGCAGCCAAGATGAGGCGAACACCGGGGAGCTGTTTTTT. Translating gives CASSQDEANTGELFF.

This chain joins TRBV6-1 and TRBJ1-5; D ambiguous. V lost 3 bases, J lost 0 bases, and 6 bases lay in between. The length of the CDR3 is 14 residues. Per the germline V gene, CDR1 is MNHNS and CDR2 is SASEGT. CDR3 bases: TGTGCCAGCAGTGAGACCCATAGCAATCAGCCCCAGCATTTT. Translated: CASSETHSNQPQHF.

V is TRBV19 and J is TRBJ2-7; D is possibly TRBD2 (5 bases). Germline V gene sequence: CDR1 LNHDA, CDR2 SQIVND (reference sequence). The CDR3 consists of 14 residues. The V end was cut by 0 bases, the J end by 3 bases, with 9 bases between. The CDR3 is CASSIEEADYEQYF. DNA of the CDR3: TGTGCCAGTAGTATAGAGGAGGCAGACTACGAGCAGTACTTC.

CDR3 coding DNA: TGTGCCAGCAGTTACGCGCCCGGGACTAACACAGATACGCAGTATTTT. Translation gives CASSYAPGTNTDTQYF. This rearrangement joins TRBV6-6 to TRBJ2-3, with 7 bases that match TRBD2. This CDR3 spans 16 amino acids. V shed 2 bases and J 2 bases; nucleotides not matched to a gene: 7. Germline V gene data show CDR1 as MNHNY and CDR2 as SVGAGI (reference sequence).

The chain employs TRBV7-3 and TRBJ1-2; 10 bases fit TRBD1. Trimming removed 2 bases from V and 6 bases from J; junction bases left unmatched: 3. The germline V gene has CDR1 SGHTA and CDR2 FQGTGA. This CDR3 comprises 14 residues. CDR3 sequence (DNA): TGTGCCAGCAGCTTAGGGGGACAGGGGAATGGCTACACCTTC. Its translation is CASSLGGQGNGYTF.

Points on this clone: This sample also contains other DNA sequences that code for the same CDR3. The chain carries TRBV7-9 and TRBJ1-1, with 7 bases that match TRBD1. Germline loops: CDR1 SEHNR, CDR2 FQNEAQ (reference sequence). Trimming cost V 4 bases and J 5 bases; bases outside gene matches: 1. This CDR3 contains 12 residues. The CDR3 nucleotides read TGTGCCAGCAGCTCAGGGGGGACTGAAGCTTTCTTT. It codes for CASSSGGTEAFF.

This rearrangement joins TRBV18 to TRBJ2-7; a weak D match, TRBD2 (6 bases). Germline V gives CDR1 KGHSH, CDR2 LQKENI. Deletions cut 2 bases from V and 1 base from J, with 12 bases between. The CDR3 runs to 15 residues. CDR3 sequence: CASSPVKGRSYEQYF. The CDR3 nucleotides read TGTGCCAGCTCACCAGTAAAGGGGAGGTCCTACGAGCAGTACTTC.

V gene TRBV23-1 combines with J gene TRBJ1-1; 8 positions match TRBD1. TRBV23-1 is known as an ORF, though its function is uncertain. This CDR3 is 13 amino acids long. V shed 6 bases, J shed 3 bases, and the junction held 3 bases outside the gene matches. CDR3 residues: CASRQDRDTEAFF. In nucleotides, the CDR3 is TGCGCCAGCAGACAGGACAGGGACACTGAAGCTTTCTTT.

The chain carries TRBV29-1 and TRBJ2-3; TRBD1 might be the D (5 bases). Germline V lookup: CDR1 SQVTM, CDR2 ANQGSEA. The CDR3 loop spans 15 amino acids. Trimming removed 0 bases at V and 0 bases at J, with 10 bases between. The CDR3 DNA is TGCAGCGTTGAAGACGGAGACAGAAGCACAGATACGCAGTATTTT. Its translation is CSVEDGDRSTDTQYF.

The rearrangement joins TRBV6-4 to TRBJ2-3; D is uncertain. CDR1 is MRHNA, CDR2 SNTAGT, per germline. The CDR3 spans 15 residues. Trimming took off 4 bases at V and 0 bases at J, with 11 bases between the two ends. CDR3: CASSVGRASTDTQYF. The CDR3 DNA sequence: TGTGCCAGCAGTGTAGGCAGAGCTAGCACAGATACGCAGTATTTT.

The rearrangement links TRBV7-2 to TRBJ1-1; D unclear. Germline V gene data show CDR1 as SGHTA and CDR2 as FQGNSA. Trimming shortened V by 5 bases and J by 1 base, and 14 bases separated the two germline ends. This CDR3 has 15 amino acids. CDR3 nucleotides: TGTGCCAGCAGCCCAGCTCCTGCAGCGAACACTGAAGCTTTCTTT. Amino acids: CASSPAPAANTEAFF. Full variable domain (missing parts from reference TRBV7-2 and TRBJ1-1): GAGVSQSPSNKVTEKGKDVELRCDPISGHTALYWYRQSLGQGLEFLIYFQGNSAPDKSGLPSDRFSAERTGGSVSTLTIQRTQQEDSAVYLCASSPAPAANTEAFFGQGTRLTVV.

Written as DNA, the CDR3 is TGTGCCAGCAGTTGGGATCCCGGGGCTGGGACAGATACGCAGTATTTT. Protein sequence: CASSWDPGAGTDTQYF. The chain has TRBV6-5 and TRBJ2-3, with D perhaps matching TRBD1 or TRBD2 (5 bases each). The germline V gene has CDR1 MNHEY and CDR2 SVGAGI. This CDR3 is 16 amino acids long. Trimming cost V 4 bases and J 3 bases, with 17 bases left between them.

The CDR3 DNA reads TGTGCCAGCAGCTTATCTATCGGCACTGAAGCTTTCTTT. The encoded protein is CASSLSIGTEAFF. The chain uses TRBV5-8 and TRBJ1-1; D remains ambiguous. Trimming left V 2 bases short and J 4 bases short, with 9 bases between. Germline V gives CDR1 SGHTS, CDR2 YDEGEE. This CDR3 has 13 residues.

The CDR3 reads CASRPGTEGGTEAFF. The DNA of the CDR3 is TGTGCCAGCAGGCCCGGGACAGAGGGGGGCACTGAAGCTTTCTTT. The chain is built from TRBV5-4 and TRBJ1-1; 7 bases line up with TRBD1. The germline gives CDR1 SGHNT, CDR2 YYREEE (reference sequence). CDR3 length: 15 amino acids. V lost 5 bases to trimming and J lost 4 bases; unmatched junction nucleotides: 11.